Below are 29 T cell receptor beta chains sequenced from a single sample in a study of blood T cell repertoires in COVID-19. Profiled with immunoSEQ multiplex PCR; TCRdb holds only in-frame clones, not every one. Among tens of thousands of clones, roughly 89% were seen once, and the ten largest hold roughly 8.8%. Sequencing input: peripheral blood. The receptors stem from a man aged 50-59 years with active COVID-19.

V is TRBV3-1 (or the pseudogene TRBV3-2) and J is TRBJ2-7, with 8 bases that match TRBD2. The germline V gene encodes CDR1 LGHDT and CDR2 YNNKEL (reference sequence). V trimming: 1 base; J trimming: 1 base; junction bases outside the gene matches: 3. The CDR3 totals 15 residues. The CDR3 loop is CASSQVGTRSYEQYF. The CDR3 DNA follows: TGTGCCAGCAGCCAAGTCGGGACTAGATCCTACGAGCAGTACTTC.

The chain recombines TRBV5-5 with TRBJ2-5; perhaps TRBD1 as D (6 bases). Trimming removed 4 bases at V and 0 bases at J, with 10 bases between. The CDR3 is 14 residues long. Germline V gene sequence: CDR1 SGHKS, CDR2 YYEKEE (reference sequence). The CDR3 is CASSPYRDQETQYF. The CDR3 nucleotides read TGTGCCAGCAGCCCTTACAGGGACCAAGAGACCCAGTACTTC.

The rearrangement uses TRBV6-1 and TRBJ1-2; 7 bases match TRBD1. Germline V gene sequence: CDR1 MNHNS, CDR2 SASEGT. With 3 bases clipped from V and 5 bases from J, the junction kept 6 bases outside the gene matches. The CDR3 totals 14 residues. The CDR3 DNA reads TGTGCCAGCAGTGAGACAGGGAGTGGTTATGGCTACACCTTC. It is translated as CASSETGSGYGYTF.

The chain is built from TRBV9 and TRBJ2-6; TRBD1 is a possible D gene (6 bases). This CDR3 is built from 17 residues. Trimming took 4 bases from V and 0 from J, leaving 14 bases between them. Germline values: CDR1 SGDLS, CDR2 YYNGEE. The CDR3 here is CASSPGTRSSGANVLTF. CDR3 coding DNA: TGTGCCAGCAGCCCAGGGACACGGAGCTCTGGGGCCAACGTCCTGACTTTC. The full variable domain, its missing parts supplied by reference TRBV9 and TRBJ2-6, is DSGVTQTPKHLITATGQRVTLRCSPRSGDLSVYWYQQSLDQGLQFLIQYYNGEERAKGNILERFSAQQFPDLHSELNLSSLELGDSALYFCASSPGTRSSGANVLTFGAGSRLTVL.

The rearrangement links TRBV12-2 to TRBJ1-2; TRBD1 is the table's D call, not checked against the DNA. TRBV12-2 is a pseudogene. The CDR3 sequence is 16 residues long. DNA of the CDR3: TGTGCAAGTCGCTTAGAGCCCTACGACACCCTCTATGGCTACACCTTC. This gives the protein CASRLEPYDTLYGYTF.

The chain couples TRBV19 to TRBJ2-5; TRBD1 matches at 8 bases. The V segment lost 7 bases and the J segment 5 bases; nucleotides outside the gene matches: 12. The CDR3 totals 15 residues. The germline V gene encodes CDR1 LNHDA and CDR2 SQIVND (reference sequence). The CDR3 nucleotides read TGTGCCAGTAATCCCGGCAGGGGGCAGGTTGAGACCCAGTACTTC. Translation gives CASNPGRGQVETQYF.

The J gene is TRBJ2-1, the V gene TRBV7-9; D is possibly TRBD2 (6 bases). Germline values: CDR1 SEHNR, CDR2 FQNEAQ (reference sequence). The CDR3 totals 14 residues. Between the trimmed V and J ends, which lost 8 bases and 8 bases, there was a span of 19 bases. The CDR3 region is CASRPPLAGHEQFF. The CDR3 DNA reads as TGTGCCAGCCGCCCCCCCCTGGCGGGACATGAGCAGTTCTTC.

The chain employs TRBV5-1 and TRBJ2-2, with 13 nucleotides matching TRBD2. The V gene's germline CDR1 is SGHRS and CDR2 YFSETQ. V trimming: 4 bases; J trimming: 7 bases; junction bases outside the gene matches: 7. This CDR3 region has 16 residues. CDR3 nucleotide sequence: TGCGCCAGCAGCGGCACTAGCGGGGGGGCCGGCGGGGAGCTGTTTTTT. Translated: CASSGTSGGAGGELFF.

The rearrangement links TRBV10-2 to TRBJ2-2; 9 bases match TRBD2. The germline V gene encodes CDR1 WSHSY and CDR2 SAAADI. V lost 4 bases to trimming and J lost 6 bases; unmatched junction nucleotides: 9. This CDR3 spans 16 amino acids. Written as DNA, the CDR3 is TGCGCCAGCAGTGCAAGGCCAGCGGGGGGCCCCGGGGAGCTGTTTTTT. It specifies CASSARPAGGPGELFF.

This chain links TRBV24-1 with TRBJ2-1; D possibly corresponds to TRBD1 (5 bases). CDR3 length: 13 amino acids. Trimming shortened V by 1 base and J by 12 bases, and 12 bases separated the two germline ends. Germline-derived CDR1 and CDR2 are KGHDR and SFDVKD. The CDR3 reads CATSDFENQGQFF. The DNA of the CDR3 is TGTGCCACCAGTGATTTCGAGAATCAGGGGCAGTTCTTC.

This clone was counted only a few times. The V call is TRBV10-1, the J call TRBJ2-2; D might be TRBD1 (5 bases). The ends were cut back, 4 bases at V and 4 bases at J, with 19 bases in the middle. The length of the CDR3 is 17 residues. In germline, CDR1 is WNHNN, CDR2 SYGVQD (reference sequence). CDR3 in DNA: TGCGCCAGCAGTGCAACATTTTCAGGGTCGGGCACCGGGGAGCTGTTTTTT. Its translation: CASSATFSGSGTGELFF.

The chain is built from TRBV9 and TRBJ2-3, with D unclear. Germline CDR1 is SGDLS and CDR2 is YYNGEE. The length of the CDR3 is 12 residues. Trimming shortened V by 0 bases and J by 8 bases, and 7 bases separated the two germline ends. In DNA form, the CDR3 reads TGTGCCAGCAGCGTAGGAGAGGCTACGCAGTATTTT. Its protein product is CASSVGEATQYF.

The chain uses TRBV4-3 and TRBJ1-2; a weak D match, TRBD1 (5 bases). The CDR3 consists of 15 residues. Germline V gene sequence: CDR1 LGHNA, CDR2 YSLEER. Deletions cut 0 bases from V and 2 bases from J, with 10 bases between. CDR3: CASSQDRGPNYGYTF. The CDR3 nucleotides read TGCGCCAGCAGCCAAGATAGGGGCCCAAACTATGGCTACACCTTC.

J is TRBJ1-1 and V is TRBV5-4, with D perhaps matching TRBD1 (6 bases). This CDR3 region has 14 residues. Germline CDR1 reads SGHNT; CDR2 reads YYREEE (reference sequence). Trimming pared 4 bases from V and 2 bases from J, leaving 12 bases between. The CDR3 DNA reads TGTGCCAGCAGCCTAGGACAGTACAACACTGAAGCTTTCTTT. The encoded protein is CASSLGQYNTEAFF. Supplemented by reference TRBV5-4 and TRBJ1-1, the full variable domain reads ETGVTQSPTHLIKTRGQQVTLRCSSQSGHNTVSWYQQALGQGPQFIFQYYREEENGRGNFPPRFSGLQFPNYSSELNVNALELDDSALYLCASSLGQYNTEAFFGQGTRLTVV.

The rearrangement joins TRBV5-1 to TRBJ2-3; TRBD2 matches at 8 bases. Germline V gene data show CDR1 as SGHRS and CDR2 as YFSETQ. J gave up 3 bases and V 1 base, and 4 bases lay outside the gene matches. This CDR3 has 15 residues. In DNA form, the CDR3 reads TGCGCCAGCAGCTTGATCCGGGGGGGTACAGATACGCAGTATTTT. This translates into CASSLIRGGTDTQYF.

The chain combines TRBV9 with TRBJ1-5; 7 bases line up with TRBD1. With V trimmed by 0 bases and J by 6 bases, 3 bases remained unmatched. The CDR3 extends over 14 amino acids. Germline-derived CDR1 and CDR2 are SGDLS and YYNGEE. CDR3: CASSVGTGVQPQHF. The DNA for the CDR3 is TGTGCCAGCAGCGTAGGTACAGGGGTTCAGCCCCAGCATTTT.

The V and J genes are TRBV7-9 and TRBJ2-5; D is undetermined. V lost 1 base and J lost 4, with 10 bases in between. CDR3 size: 14 residues. Germline CDR1 is SEHNR and CDR2 is FQNEAQ (reference sequence). In nucleotides, the CDR3 is TGTGCCAGCAGCTTAGTAACCGGGTTAGAGACCCAGTACTTC. It yields the protein CASSLVTGLETQYF.

Notes on this clone: One end of the junction is discordant with germline, which a read error may explain. This sequence joins TRBV6-2 or TRBV6-3 and TRBJ2-7; no definite D call. The CDR3 sequence is 11 residues long. CDR1 and CDR2 (germline): MNHEY, SVGEGT. The CDR3 sequence is CASSYSNEQYF. The CDR3 DNA follows: TGTGCCAGCAGTTACTCCAACGAGCAGTACTTC.

The CDR3 spells CASSIVTGGNQPQHF. In nucleotides, the CDR3 is TGTGCCAGTAGTATCGTAACAGGGGGTAATCAGCCCCAGCATTTT. This chain links TRBV19 with TRBJ1-5; TRBD1 matches at 8 bases. This CDR3 spans 15 amino acids. In germline, CDR1 is LNHDA, CDR2 SQIVND (reference sequence). Losses at the gene ends were 3 bases for V and 4 bases for J; bases not matched to a gene: 5.

The chain recombines TRBV6-5 with TRBJ1-2; D is unclear. Trimming left V 0 bases short and J 10 bases short, with 12 bases between. Per the germline V gene, CDR1 is MNHEY and CDR2 is SVGAGI. CDR3 size: 13 residues. CDR3 DNA: TGTGCCAGCAGTTACTCGGGTCCCGGAGACTACACCTTC. Translating gives CASSYSGPGDYTF.

This chain links TRBV3-1 (or the pseudogene TRBV3-2) with TRBJ2-7; 11 bases line up with TRBD2. Per germline, CDR1 LGHDT and CDR2 YNNKEL (reference sequence). With 1 base clipped from V and 2 bases from J, the junction kept 1 base outside the gene matches. The CDR3 is 15 residues long. The DNA of the CDR3 is TGTGCCAGCAGCCAAGGGGGACTAGCGGCCTACGAGCAGTACTTC. Translating it yields CASSQGGLAAYEQYF.

This clone appeared a single time. This chain links TRBV5-6 with TRBJ2-5; TRBD2 might be the D (6 bases). CDR1 SGHDT and CDR2 YYEEEE come from the germline V gene. CDR3 length: 15 amino acids. V lost 6 bases and J lost 0, with 15 bases in between. CDR3 amino acids: CASTRGFGYQETQYF. The CDR3 DNA reads TGTGCCAGCACCCGGGGGTTTGGGTACCAAGAGACCCAGTACTTC.

V gene TRBV5-6 combines with J gene TRBJ2-5, with 8 bases that match TRBD1. The length of the CDR3 is 17 residues. V gave up 0 bases and J gave up 6 bases; unmatched junction bases: 13. Germline V gene sequence: CDR1 SGHDT, CDR2 YYEEEE. The CDR3, as DNA: TGTGCCAGCAGCTTGGGACCTGGACAGGGCGACAAGAAGACCCAGTACTTC. Translating gives CASSLGPGQGDKKTQYF. Combining the CDR3 with reference TRBV5-6 and TRBJ2-5 gives the whole variable domain DAGVTQSPTHLIKTRGQQVTLRCSPKSGHDTVSWYQQALGQGPQFIFQYYEEEERQRGNFPDRFSGHQFPNYSSELNVNALLLGDSALYLCASSLGPGQGDKKTQYFGPGTRLLVL.

The sample holds a few counts of this clone. The V and J genes are TRBV2 and TRBJ1-4, with D unclear. The CDR3 spans 13 residues. V lost 7 bases and J 7 bases, leaving 13 bases between the germline ends. The germline gives CDR1 SNHLY, CDR2 FYNNEI. CDR3 bases: TGTGCCAGCACCCTCCGGGGAGGTGAAAAACTGTTTTTT. Its protein product is CASTLRGGEKLFF.

This clone was recorded a few times. This chain uses TRBV19 with TRBJ1-1, with D possibly TRBD1 on 6 matching bases. This CDR3 has 16 amino acids. The germline V and J ends were trimmed by 5 bases and 0 bases, with 16 bases remaining between them. Germline V gene sequence: CDR1 LNHDA, CDR2 SQIVND (reference sequence). In nucleotides, the CDR3 is TGTGCCAGTAGTGGGGCCAGGGGCCAAATGAACACTGAAGCTTTCTTT. Amino acids: CASSGARGQMNTEAFF. Full variable domain (rest looked up from reference TRBV19 and TRBJ1-1): DGGITQSPKYLFRKEGQNVTLSCEQNLNHDAMYWYRQDPGQGLRLIYYSQIVNDFQKGDIAEGYSVSREKKESFPLTVTSAQKNPTAFYLCASSGARGQMNTEAFFGQGTRLTVV.

The rearrangement uses TRBV7-6 and TRBJ2-3, with 7 bases fitting TRBD1. CDR3 length: 15 amino acids. Germline V gene data show CDR1 as SGHVS and CDR2 as FNYEAQ. V shed 5 bases, J shed 0 bases, and the junction held 5 bases outside the gene matches. Here the CDR3 reads CASSRDSLSTDTQYF. The DNA for the CDR3 is TGTGCCAGCAGCCGGGACAGCCTTAGCACAGATACGCAGTATTTT.

As regards this clone: The junction shows a germline mismatch at one end, possibly a read error. This chain links TRBV12-5 with TRBJ1-2; D uncertain. The CDR3 covers 14 residues. Germline V gene data show CDR1 as LGHNT and CDR2 as FRNRAP. CDR3 DNA: TGTGCTAGTGCTTTGGAAGCTGCCCTCTATGGCTACACCTTC. Protein product: CASALEAALYGYTF.

DNA for the CDR3: TGTGCCAGCGGGGCAGGACAGGCGAACACTGAAGCTTTCTTT. This encodes CASGAGQANTEAFF. This chain links TRBV27 with TRBJ1-1, with 7 positions matching TRBD1. There are 14 residues in the CDR3. V was pared by 8 bases and J by 1 base, with 7 bases of the junction left unmatched. Germline V lookup: CDR1 MNHEY, CDR2 SMNVEV (reference sequence).

This clone appeared a single time. The rearrangement joins TRBV10-2 to TRBJ1-2; D is undetermined. There are 12 residues in the CDR3. CDR1 is WSHSY, CDR2 SAAADI, per germline. Trimming removed 3 bases at V and 2 bases at J, with 4 bases between. The CDR3 nucleotides are TGCGCCAGCAGTGACACAAACTATGGCTACACCTTC. Protein product: CASSDTNYGYTF.